This T cell receptor beta chain was observed in a study of cutaneous CD30+ T cell lymphoproliferative disorder and hepatitis E (dated by TCRdb to 2016 to 2019). The CDR3 holds 12 amino acids from the cysteine to the phenylalanine. Only the CDR3 part of the read is kept: 36 bases, read in frame from the first base. Sequences SEHNR (CDR1) and FQNEAQ (CDR2) are obtained from the germline V gene (reference sequence). V and J are truncated by 5 bases and 7 bases respectively, leaving an intervening sequence of 9 bases. Library generation was performed with the immunoSEQ multiplex PCR assay. This immuneACCESS table, as held by TCRdb, lists in-frame sequences with V and J called but not all clones. Of the missing ones, under half trace to an unresolved V gene in checked studies; the others have no known cause. For this sample there are 6,500 to 9,500 clones; 65% to 75% appear just once. Together, the top ten hold approximately 1.2% of the sample.

This clone has just a few counts. This receptor's antigen is unknown. It has no much larger one-base neighbor in the sample; base qualities were not kept. The chain joins TRBV7-9 to TRBJ2-1; no D gene call is confident. The sample was blood. This receptor was identified in a human donor with a cutaneous T cell lymphoproliferative disorder associated with hepatitis E virus. The CDR3 protein sequence reads: CASSRLSNEQFF. The nucleotides read TGTGCCAGCAGCCGTTTAAGTAATGAGCAGTTCTTC.